The TCR beta chain described here comes from a study of blood T cell repertoires in COVID-19. Study-wide context: T cells, B-cell-depleted T cells, or PBMCs supplied cDNA or gDNA.

In the original workflow: Reference gene primers were amplified, and this amplification served to estimate nucleated cell counts. Data came from immunoSEQ multiplex PCR; TCRdb stores just in-frame clones and leaves some out. The V and J calls and clone size are taken from that table; D and trimming were inferred from the DNA. This repertoire shows about 180,000 clones, approximately 80% found once; its top ten account for 6.5% to 7.5%. V was trimmed by 1 base and J by 8 bases, leaving 8 bases between them. The CDR3 length is 12 residues. The J gene is TRBJ1-2, the V gene TRBV12-3 or TRBV12-4; D remains ambiguous. This TCR derives from a woman aged 40 to 50 with COVID-19, enrolled during active disease. The sample taken for sequencing was peripheral blood. Written as DNA, the CDR3 is TGTGCCAGCAGTTTAGAATGGAGCGGCTACACCTTC. Its translation: CASSLEWSGYTF.